This TCR beta chain emerged from a study of patients and donors after allogeneic stem cell transplantation. This clonotype was counted between two and nine times. The V gene's germline CDR1 is SGHRS and CDR2 YFSETQ. Between the trimmed V and J ends, which lost 3 bases and 7 bases, there was a span of 16 bases. The CDR3 runs 15 residues. TCRdb re-called the RT-PCR reads with MiXCR, one entry per CDR3 protein. In the table there are roughly 940,000 distinct CDR3 sequences, more than 15% of which are singletons. The rearrangement uses TRBV5-1 and TRBJ1-4, with D perhaps TRBD1 (6 bases). The TCR was taken from a human donor who was either an allogeneic HSCT recipient or a stem cell or donor lymphocyte infusion donor (not recorded which). It is not recorded whose cells these are; they may come from a transplant donor. The sequencing input was blood, either unsorted or a sorted T cell fraction (not recorded which). The CDR3 sequence: CASSWTTGSGEKLFF. In DNA, the CDR3 is TGCGCCAGCAGCTGGACAACAGGGTCAGGTGAAAAACTGTTTTTT.